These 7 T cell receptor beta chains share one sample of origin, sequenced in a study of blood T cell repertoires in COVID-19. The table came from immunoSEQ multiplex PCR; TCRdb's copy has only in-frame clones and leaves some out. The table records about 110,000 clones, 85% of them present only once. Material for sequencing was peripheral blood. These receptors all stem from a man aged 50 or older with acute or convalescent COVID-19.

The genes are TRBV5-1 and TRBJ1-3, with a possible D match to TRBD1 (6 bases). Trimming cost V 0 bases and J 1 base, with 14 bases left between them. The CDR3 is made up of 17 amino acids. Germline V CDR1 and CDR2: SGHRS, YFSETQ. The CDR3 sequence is CASSLVAGEGSGNTIYF. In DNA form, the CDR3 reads TGCGCCAGCAGCTTGGTGGCAGGGGAAGGGTCTGGAAACACCATATATTTT.

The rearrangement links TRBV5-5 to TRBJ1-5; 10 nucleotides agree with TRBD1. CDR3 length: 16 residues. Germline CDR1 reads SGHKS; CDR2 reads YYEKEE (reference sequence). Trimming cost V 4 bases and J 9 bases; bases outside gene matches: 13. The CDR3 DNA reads TGTGCCAGCAGCACTCTGGGGACAGGGGCCGGGGGGCCCCAGCATTTT. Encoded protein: CASSTLGTGAGGPQHF.

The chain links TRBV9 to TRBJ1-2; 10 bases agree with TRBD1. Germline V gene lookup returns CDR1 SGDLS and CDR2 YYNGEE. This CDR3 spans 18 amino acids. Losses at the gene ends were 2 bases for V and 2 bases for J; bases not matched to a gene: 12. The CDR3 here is CASSVWETGGRWNYGYTF. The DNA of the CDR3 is TGTGCCAGCAGCGTGTGGGAGACAGGGGGCCGTTGGAACTATGGCTACACCTTC.

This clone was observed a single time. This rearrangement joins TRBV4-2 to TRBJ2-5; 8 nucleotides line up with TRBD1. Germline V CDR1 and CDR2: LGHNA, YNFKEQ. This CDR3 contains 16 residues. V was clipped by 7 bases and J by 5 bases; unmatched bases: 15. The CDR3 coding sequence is TGTGCCAGCACCAATCCTACAGGGGGGATAGGGGAGACCCAGTACTTC. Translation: CASTNPTGGIGETQYF.

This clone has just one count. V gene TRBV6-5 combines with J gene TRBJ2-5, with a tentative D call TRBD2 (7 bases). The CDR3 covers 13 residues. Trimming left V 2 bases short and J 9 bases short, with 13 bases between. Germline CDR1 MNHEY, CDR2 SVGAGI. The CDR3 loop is CASSYRGSGAQYF. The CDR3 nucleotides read TGTGCCAGCAGTTACAGGGGGAGCGGGGCCCAGTACTTC.

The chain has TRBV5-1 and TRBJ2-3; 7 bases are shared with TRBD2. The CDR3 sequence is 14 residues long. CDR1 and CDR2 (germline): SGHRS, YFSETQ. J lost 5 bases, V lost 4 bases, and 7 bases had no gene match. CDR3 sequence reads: CASSPGTTIDTQYF. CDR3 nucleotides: TGCGCCAGCAGCCCCGGGACTACCATAGATACGCAGTATTTT.

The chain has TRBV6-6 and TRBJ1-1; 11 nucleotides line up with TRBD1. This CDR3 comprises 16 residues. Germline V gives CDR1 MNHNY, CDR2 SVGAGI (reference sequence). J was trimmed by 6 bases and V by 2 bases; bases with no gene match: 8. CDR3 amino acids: CASSYARDRGGSEAFF. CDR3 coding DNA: TGTGCCAGCAGTTACGCCAGGGACAGGGGGGGGTCTGAAGCTTTCTTT.